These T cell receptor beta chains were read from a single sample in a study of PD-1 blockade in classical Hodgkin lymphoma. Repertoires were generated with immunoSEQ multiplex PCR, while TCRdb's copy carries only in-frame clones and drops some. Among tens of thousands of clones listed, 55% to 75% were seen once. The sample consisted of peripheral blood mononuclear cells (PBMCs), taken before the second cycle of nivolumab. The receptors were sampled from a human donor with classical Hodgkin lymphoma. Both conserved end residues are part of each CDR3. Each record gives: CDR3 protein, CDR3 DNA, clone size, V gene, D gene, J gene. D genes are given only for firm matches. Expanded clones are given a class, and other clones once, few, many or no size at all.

CDR3 protein: CASSFTGGAGGYTF; CDR3 DNA: TGTGCCAGCAGCTTCACAGGGGGCGCAGGGGGCTACACCTTC; clone size: .; V gene: TRBV11-2; D gene: TRBD1; J gene: TRBJ1-2
CDR3 protein: CASSPGRHQPQHF; CDR3 DNA: TGCGCCAGCAGCCCCGGGCGCCATCAGCCCCAGCATTTT; clone size: once; V gene: TRBV5-1; D gene: .; J gene: TRBJ1-5
CDR3 protein: CASSPKTERGTGELFF; CDR3 DNA: TGTGCCAGCAGCCCGAAGACAGAAAGAGGTACCGGGGAGCTGTTTTTT; clone size: .; V gene: TRBV7-9; D gene: .; J gene: TRBJ2-2
CDR3 protein: CASSQVMSQVGYTQYF; CDR3 DNA: TGCGCCAGCAGCCAAGTAATGAGTCAGGTCGGGTATACGCAGTATTTT; clone size: .; V gene: TRBV4-1; D gene: .; J gene: TRBJ2-3
CDR3 protein: CASSLARLAGQTDTQYF; CDR3 DNA: TGTGCCAGCAGCTTAGCCCGACTAGCGGGTCAGACAGATACGCAGTATTTT; clone size: few; V gene: TRBV7-9; D gene: TRBD2; J gene: TRBJ2-3
CDR3 protein: CASRSPGGAGSRNTEAFF; CDR3 DNA: TGTGCCAGTAGGTCGCCCGGGGGCGCTGGGTCGAGAAACACTGAAGCTTTCTTT; clone size: .; V gene: TRBV19; D gene: .; J gene: TRBJ1-1
CDR3 protein: CASKEAGGGTEAFF; CDR3 DNA: TGTGCCAGCAAAGAGGCAGGGGGAGGGACTGAAGCTTTCTTT; clone size: .; V gene: TRBV27; D gene: TRBD1; J gene: TRBJ1-1
CDR3 protein: CASSYSFGTEAFF; CDR3 DNA: TGTGCCAGCAGTTACAGTTTTGGGACTGAAGCTTTCTTT; clone size: .; V gene: TRBV6-6; D gene: .; J gene: TRBJ1-1
CDR3 protein: CASSHLGQGAPVGF; CDR3 DNA: TGCGCCAGCAGCCACTTGGGACAGGGGGCACCTGTGGGCTTC; clone size: .; V gene: TRBV4-3; D gene: TRBD1; J gene: TRBJ1-2
CDR3 protein: CASSLVGGSETQYF; CDR3 DNA: TGTGCCAGCAGCTTAGTAGGAGGGAGCGAGACCCAGTACTTC; clone size: once; V gene: TRBV7-6; D gene: .; J gene: TRBJ2-5
CDR3 protein: CASSLPYPDTQYF; CDR3 DNA: TGTGCCAGCAGTTTACCTTATCCGGATACGCAGTATTTT; clone size: .; V gene: TRBV28; D gene: .; J gene: TRBJ2-3
CDR3 protein: CASSPNYSNQPQHF; CDR3 DNA: TGTGCCAGCAGTCCTAATTATAGCAATCAGCCCCAGCATTTT; clone size: .; V gene: TRBV6-5; D gene: .; J gene: TRBJ1-5
CDR3 protein: CASSLTGTGEKQFF; CDR3 DNA: TGCGCCAGCAGCCTAACCGGGACAGGGGAGAAGCAGTTCTTC; clone size: .; V gene: TRBV4-3; D gene: TRBD1; J gene: TRBJ2-1
CDR3 protein: CASSIPDSGNTIYF; CDR3 DNA: TGTGCCAGTAGTATCCCCGACTCTGGAAACACCATATATTTT; clone size: .; V gene: TRBV19; D gene: .; J gene: TRBJ1-3
CDR3 protein: CASSPGQAGNTIYF; CDR3 DNA: TGTGCCAGCTCACCGGGACAAGCGGGAAACACCATATATTTT; clone size: .; V gene: TRBV18; D gene: .; J gene: TRBJ1-3
CDR3 protein: CASSLGVGYTF; CDR3 DNA: TGTGCCAGCAGCTTAGGAGTAGGCTACACCTTC; clone size: few; V gene: TRBV5-6; D gene: .; J gene: TRBJ1-2
CDR3 protein: CASSNLYRNSGANVLTF; CDR3 DNA: TGTGCCAGCAGCAATTTGTATAGAAACTCTGGGGCCAACGTCCTGACTTTC; clone size: .; V gene: TRBV5-4; D gene: .; J gene: TRBJ2-6
CDR3 protein: CASSLSSQQYF; CDR3 DNA: TGTGCCAGCAGCCTCTCTTCCCAGCAGTACTTC; clone size: few; V gene: TRBV7-9; D gene: .; J gene: TRBJ2-7
CDR3 protein: CASRSYTDTQYF; CDR3 DNA: TGTGCCAGCAGGTCGTACACAGATACGCAGTATTTT; clone size: .; V gene: TRBV9; D gene: .; J gene: TRBJ2-3
CDR3 protein: CASSESGRTTQYF; CDR3 DNA: TGTGCCAGCAGTGAATCCGGGAGAACGACCCAGTACTTC; clone size: .; V gene: TRBV25-1; D gene: .; J gene: TRBJ2-5
CDR3 protein: CASSPSAVNTEAFF; CDR3 DNA: TGTGCCAGCTCCCCCAGTGCGGTGAACACTGAAGCTTTCTTT; clone size: .; V gene: TRBV18; D gene: .; J gene: TRBJ1-1
CDR3 protein: CASLDSLGEQFF; CDR3 DNA: TGTGCCAGCCTGGACTCCTTGGGTGAGCAGTTCTTC; clone size: .; V gene: TRBV2; D gene: .; J gene: TRBJ2-1
CDR3 protein: CASSLARPVYGYTF; CDR3 DNA: TGTGCCAGCAGCTTGGCCAGGCCCGTCTATGGCTACACCTTC; clone size: .; V gene: TRBV7-9; D gene: .; J gene: TRBJ1-2
CDR3 protein: CAIFERGTTEAFF; CDR3 DNA: TGTGCCATCTTCGAGCGGGGAACCACTGAAGCTTTCTTT; clone size: .; V gene: TRBV28; D gene: .; J gene: TRBJ1-1
CDR3 protein: CASSESSGGWYEQFF; CDR3 DNA: TGCGCCAGCAGTGAGTCAAGCGGGGGGTGGTATGAGCAGTTCTTC; clone size: few; V gene: TRBV10-1; D gene: TRBD2; J gene: TRBJ2-1
CDR3 protein: CASSSGPGGLGYTF; CDR3 DNA: TGCGCCAGCAGCTCAGGACCGGGAGGGTTGGGCTACACCTTC; clone size: .; V gene: TRBV5-1; D gene: .; J gene: TRBJ1-2
CDR3 protein: CASSQDRGGLGNEQFF; CDR3 DNA: TGTGCCAGCAGCCAAGATCGCGGGGGGCTCGGCAATGAGCAGTTCTTC; clone size: few; V gene: TRBV4-2; D gene: TRBD2; J gene: TRBJ2-1